One and the same sample provided the 5 T cell receptor beta chains below, sequenced in a study of OX40 agonist ivuxolimab in advanced cancers. Produced via immunoSEQ multiplex PCR; TCRdb's table is partial and in-frame only. The sample contains roughly 64,000 clones, approximately 78% of which appear only once. The starting material was CD4+ or CD8+ T cells sorted from blood, obtained in a trial of the OX40 agonist ivuxolimab. The receptors shown here come from an adult with an advanced solid tumor such as melanoma, head and neck, liver or kidney cancer.

This chain connects TRBV28 to TRBJ1-1, with a tentative D call TRBD1 (5 bases). The V gene lost 5 bases and the J gene lost 0 bases, with 16 bases spanning the gap. CDR1 is MDHEN and CDR2 is SYDVKM in the germline V gene. The CDR3 loop spans 16 amino acids. The DNA of the CDR3 is TGTGCCAGCAGTCCCTTCAGGGATTCGGTGAACACTGAAGCTTTCTTT. Translating gives CASSPFRDSVNTEAFF.

V and J are TRBV6-5 and TRBJ1-1; no definite D call. Per the germline V gene, CDR1 is MNHEY and CDR2 is SVGAGI. Trimming left V 5 bases short and J 1 base short, with 11 bases between. This CDR3 contains 14 residues. The CDR3 spells CASSLRTANTEAFF. The DNA for the CDR3 is TGTGCCAGCAGTCTGAGGACCGCGAACACTGAAGCTTTCTTT.

This clone has more than one count but fewer than ten. The chain links TRBV11-3 to TRBJ2-1; 8 bases are shared with TRBD2. The CDR3 is 17 residues long. Germline CDR1 SGHNT, CDR2 YENEEA. With V trimmed by 4 bases and J by 3 bases, 11 bases remained unmatched. The CDR3 spells CASSSLFARGGYNEQFF. In nucleotides, the CDR3 is TGTGCCAGCAGCTCCCTCTTTGCTCGGGGGGGCTACAATGAGCAGTTCTTC.

The chain uses TRBV6-6 and TRBJ1-2; no clear D. The ends were cut back, 4 bases at V and 8 bases at J, with 14 bases in the middle. CDR3 length equals 13 residues. Germline lookup yields CDR1 MNHNY and CDR2 SVGAGI (reference sequence). For the CDR3, the DNA is TGTGCCAGCAGTTTTTTTGGGGTGGAGGGCTACACCTTC. As protein: CASSFFGVEGYTF.

The chain employs TRBV6-6 and TRBJ2-5; possibly TRBD2 for D (6 bases). The J call may not be correct, given that the DNA end is closer to TRBJ2-7. The CDR3 is made up of 14 amino acids. Germline V gives CDR1 MNHNY, CDR2 SVGAGI (reference sequence). The CDR3 region has the DNA TGTGCCAGCAGCCAGGGTTTAGGAGGGACCGAGCAGTACTTC. Its protein is CASSQGLGGTEQYF.